Each of the 10 T cell receptor beta chains below was sequenced from the same sample in a study of beta chain features in type 1 diabetes. The entirety of the isolated RNA underwent reverse transcription, so expressed TCRB transcripts were sequenced. The data were produced by immunoSEQ multiplex PCR, yet TCRdb's version contains in-frame clones alone and is incomplete. The sample shows about half a million clones, roughly 10% of them seen only once. Sequenced sample: naive CD4+ T cells from blood. The source of these receptors is a woman under 30 in good health.

The rearrangement uses TRBV5-1 and TRBJ2-5; TRBD2 is a possible D gene (7 bases). The CDR3 runs to 16 residues. Germline CDR1 reads SGHRS; CDR2 reads YFSETQ. Trimming removed 2 bases from V and 5 bases from J, with 19 bases in between. CDR3 protein: CASSLQQLQGGETQYF. The CDR3 bases are TGCGCCAGCAGCTTACAACAGCTACAGGGAGGGGAGACCCAGTACTTC.

This chain joins TRBV25-1 and TRBJ2-5, with a weak D call TRBD1 (7 bases). CDR3 length: 16 residues. The V gene lost 1 base and the J gene lost 5 bases, with 17 bases spanning the gap. Germline-derived CDR1 and CDR2 are MGHDK and SYGVNS. DNA of the CDR3: TGTGCCAGCAGTGAATGGGCGGGGACAGCTCGGGAGACCCAGTACTTC. Translation gives CASSEWAGTARETQYF.

This rearrangement joins TRBV18 to TRBJ1-1; D not certain. The CDR3 runs to 15 residues. V was trimmed by 3 bases and J by 3 bases, leaving 14 bases between them. Germline values: CDR1 KGHSH, CDR2 LQKENI. CDR3 DNA: TGTGCCAGCTCACCCCAAGATCCGCCGGACACTGAAGCTTTCTTT. Its translation is CASSPQDPPDTEAFF.

This clone was detected a few times. The V call is TRBV11-2, the J call TRBJ2-7; D possibly matches TRBD1 or TRBD2 (5 bases each). CDR1 is SGHAT, CDR2 FQNNGV, per germline. The CDR3 has 17 amino acids. V lost 4 bases, J lost 8 bases, and 27 bases lay in between. The CDR3 sequence is CASSYGDAGKARGQQYV. For the CDR3, the DNA is TGTGCCAGCAGCTACGGGGATGCAGGCAAGGCAAGGGGACAGCAGTACGTC.

The rearrangement uses TRBV11-3 and TRBJ2-1; TRBD1 aligns across 8 bases. V was pared by 2 bases and J by 5 bases, with 5 bases of the junction left unmatched. This CDR3 spans 15 amino acids. Germline CDR1 is SGHNT and CDR2 is YENEEA. The CDR3 protein is CASSLFGQGNNEQFF. CDR3 bases: TGTGCCAGCAGCTTATTCGGACAGGGAAACAATGAGCAGTTCTTC.

This clone has just a few counts. The CDR3 DNA reads as TGTGCCAGCAGCCCCGGGACAGGGGTCCCGGGGTACACCTTC. Its protein is CASSPGTGVPGYTF. V and J are TRBV14 and TRBJ1-2, with 10 bases identical to TRBD1. After removal of 4 bases from V and 11 bases from J, the junction contained 10 bases not matched to a gene. CDR3 size: 14 residues. CDR1 is SGHDN and CDR2 is FVKESK in the germline V gene. Full variable domain (missing parts from reference TRBV14 and TRBJ1-2): EAGVTQFPSHSVIEKGQTVTLRCDPISGHDNLYWYRRVMGKEIKFLLHFVKESKQDESGMPNNRFLAERTGGTYSTLKVQPAELEDSGVYFCASSPGTGVPGYTFGSGTRLTVV.

This clone was detected only a few times. The chain employs TRBV13 and TRBJ2-3; possibly TRBD2 for D (5 bases). V lost 3 bases and J lost 6, with 10 bases in between. Germline V gene sequence: CDR1 PRHDT, CDR2 FYEKMQ (reference sequence). The CDR3 is 13 amino acids. The CDR3 loop reads CASSLEVGDTQYF. CDR3 nucleotides: TGTGCCAGCAGCTTGGAGGTCGGGGATACGCAGTATTTT.

This sequence joins TRBV7-9 and TRBJ1-2; no reliable D call. V was shortened by 2 bases and J by 8 bases, with 12 bases between the two germline ends. The CDR3 sequence is 13 residues long. From germline, CDR1 is SEHNR and CDR2 FQNEAQ (reference sequence). CDR3 residues: CASSLPQSWGYTF. In nucleotides, the CDR3 is TGTGCCAGCAGCTTACCACAAAGTTGGGGCTACACCTTC.

J is TRBJ2-6 and V is TRBV6-1; D is ambiguous. Trimming removed 4 bases at V and 4 bases at J, with 20 bases between. Per the germline V gene, CDR1 is MNHNS and CDR2 is SASEGT. The CDR3 consists of 18 residues. This CDR3 reads CASSGHFGQSSGANVLTF. The CDR3 DNA reads TGTGCCAGCAGTGGGCACTTTGGGCAGTCTTCCGGGGCCAACGTCCTGACTTTC.

In this sample, this clone turned up a few times. The rearrangement links TRBV19 to TRBJ1-6, with D maybe TRBD1 (6 bases). The CDR3 runs to 12 residues. The V gene's germline CDR1 is LNHDA and CDR2 SQIVND (reference sequence). Deletions cut 10 bases from V and 10 bases from J, with 14 bases between. Here the CDR3 reads CATAPGTSPLHF. In DNA, the CDR3 is TGTGCCACCGCCCCCGGGACATCACCCCTCCACTTT.